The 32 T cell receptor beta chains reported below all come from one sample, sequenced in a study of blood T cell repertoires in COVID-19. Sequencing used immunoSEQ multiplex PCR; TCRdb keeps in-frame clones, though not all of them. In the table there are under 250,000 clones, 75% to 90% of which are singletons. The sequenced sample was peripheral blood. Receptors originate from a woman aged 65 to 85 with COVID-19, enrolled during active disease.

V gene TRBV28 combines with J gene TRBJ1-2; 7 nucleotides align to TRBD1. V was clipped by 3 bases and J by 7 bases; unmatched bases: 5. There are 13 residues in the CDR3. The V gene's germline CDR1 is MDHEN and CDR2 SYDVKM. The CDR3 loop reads CASSLQGVGGYTF. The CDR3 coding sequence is TGTGCCAGCAGTTTGCAGGGGGTTGGTGGCTACACCTTC.

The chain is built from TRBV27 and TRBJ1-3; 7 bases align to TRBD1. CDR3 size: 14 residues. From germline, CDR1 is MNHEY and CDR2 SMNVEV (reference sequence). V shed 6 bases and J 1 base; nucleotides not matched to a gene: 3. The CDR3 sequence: CASRPTGSGNTIYF. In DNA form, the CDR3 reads TGTGCCAGCAGGCCGACAGGGTCTGGAAACACCATATATTTT.

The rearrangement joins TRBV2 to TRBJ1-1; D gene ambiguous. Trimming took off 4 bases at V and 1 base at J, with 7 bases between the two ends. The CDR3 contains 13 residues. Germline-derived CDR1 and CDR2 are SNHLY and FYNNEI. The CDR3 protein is CASSGRGNTEAFF. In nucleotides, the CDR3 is TGTGCCAGCAGTGGCCGGGGGAACACTGAAGCTTTCTTT.

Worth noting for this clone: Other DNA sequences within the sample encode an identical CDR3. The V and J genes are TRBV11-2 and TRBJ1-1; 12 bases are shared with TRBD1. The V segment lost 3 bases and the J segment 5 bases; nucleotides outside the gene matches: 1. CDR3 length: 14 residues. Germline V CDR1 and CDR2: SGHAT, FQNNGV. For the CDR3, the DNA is TGTGCCAGCAGCTTGGGACAGGGGGCAACTGAAGCTTTCTTT. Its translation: CASSLGQGATEAFF.

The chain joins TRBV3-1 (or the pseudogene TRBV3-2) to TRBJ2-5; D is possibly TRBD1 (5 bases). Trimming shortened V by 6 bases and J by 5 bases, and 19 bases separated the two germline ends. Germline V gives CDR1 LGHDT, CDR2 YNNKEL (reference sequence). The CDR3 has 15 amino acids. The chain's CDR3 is CASRPTGGTTETQYF. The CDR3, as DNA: TGTGCCAGCAGGCCCACAGGCGGAACTACGGAGACCCAGTACTTC.

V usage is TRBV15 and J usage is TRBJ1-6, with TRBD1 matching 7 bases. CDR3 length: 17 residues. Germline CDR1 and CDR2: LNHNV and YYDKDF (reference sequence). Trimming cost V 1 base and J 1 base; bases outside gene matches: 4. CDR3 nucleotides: TGTGCCACCAGCAGAGGAGACAGGGAATCCTATAATTCACCCCTCCACTTT. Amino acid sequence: CATSRGDRESYNSPLHF.

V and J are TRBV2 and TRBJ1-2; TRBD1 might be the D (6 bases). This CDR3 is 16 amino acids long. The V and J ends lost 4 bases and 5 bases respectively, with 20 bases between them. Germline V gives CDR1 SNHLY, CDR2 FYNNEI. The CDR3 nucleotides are TGTGCCAGCAGTGTAGGGGGGGGATCCTCCCTTTATGGCTACACCTTC. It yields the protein CASSVGGGSSLYGYTF.

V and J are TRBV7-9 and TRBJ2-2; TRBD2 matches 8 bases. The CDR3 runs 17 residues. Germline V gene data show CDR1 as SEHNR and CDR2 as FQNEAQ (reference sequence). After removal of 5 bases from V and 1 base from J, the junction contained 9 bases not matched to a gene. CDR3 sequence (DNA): TGTGCCAGCAGCCTAGGGAGCACTAGCGGGAACACCGGGGAGCTGTTTTTT. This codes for CASSLGSTSGNTGELFF.

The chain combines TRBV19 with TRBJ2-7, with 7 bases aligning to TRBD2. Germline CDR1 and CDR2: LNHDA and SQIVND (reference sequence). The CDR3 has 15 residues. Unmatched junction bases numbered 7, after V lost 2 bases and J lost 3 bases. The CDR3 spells CASSITGERDYEQYF. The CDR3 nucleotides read TGTGCCAGTAGTATAACAGGCGAGCGGGACTACGAGCAGTACTTC.

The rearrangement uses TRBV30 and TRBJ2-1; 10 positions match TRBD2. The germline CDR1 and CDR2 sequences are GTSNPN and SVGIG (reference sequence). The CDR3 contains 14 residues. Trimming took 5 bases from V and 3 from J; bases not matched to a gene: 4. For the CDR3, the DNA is TGTGCCTGGGCCATAGCGGGAGGCTACAATGAGCAGTTCTTC. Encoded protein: CAWAIAGGYNEQFF.

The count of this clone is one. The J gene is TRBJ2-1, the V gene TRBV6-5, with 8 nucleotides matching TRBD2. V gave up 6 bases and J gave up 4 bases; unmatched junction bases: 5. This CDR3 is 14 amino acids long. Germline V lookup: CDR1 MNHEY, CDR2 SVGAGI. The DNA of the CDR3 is TGTGCCAGCAGCGGACTAGCACCTTACAATGAGCAGTTCTTC. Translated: CASSGLAPYNEQFF.

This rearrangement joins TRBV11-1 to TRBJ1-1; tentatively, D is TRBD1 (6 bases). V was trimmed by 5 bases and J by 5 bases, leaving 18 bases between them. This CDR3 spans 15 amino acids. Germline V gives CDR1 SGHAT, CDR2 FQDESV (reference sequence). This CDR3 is CASSPWGGRETEAFF. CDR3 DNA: TGTGCCAGCAGCCCCTGGGGGGGGCGAGAAACTGAAGCTTTCTTT.

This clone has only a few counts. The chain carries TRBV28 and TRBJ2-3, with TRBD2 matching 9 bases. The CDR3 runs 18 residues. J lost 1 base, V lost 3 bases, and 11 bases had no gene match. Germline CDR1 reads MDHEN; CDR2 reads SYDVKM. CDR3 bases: TGTGCCAGCAGTTTCGCTAGCGGGAAGGTAGCGGGCACAGATACGCAGTATTTT. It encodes CASSFASGKVAGTDTQYF.

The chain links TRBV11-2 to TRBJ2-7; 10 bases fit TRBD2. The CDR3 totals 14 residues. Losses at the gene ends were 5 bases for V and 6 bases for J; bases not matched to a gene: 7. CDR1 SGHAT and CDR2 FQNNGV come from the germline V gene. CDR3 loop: CASSPRTSGLEQYF. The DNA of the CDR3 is TGTGCCAGCAGCCCCCGGACTAGCGGTCTCGAGCAGTACTTC.

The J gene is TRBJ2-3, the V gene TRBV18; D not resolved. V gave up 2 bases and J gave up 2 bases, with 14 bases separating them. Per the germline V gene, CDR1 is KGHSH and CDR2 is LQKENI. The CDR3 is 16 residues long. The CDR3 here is CASSPSLGTSTDTQYF. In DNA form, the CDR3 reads TGTGCCAGCTCACCATCGCTAGGCACCTCCACAGATACGCAGTATTTT. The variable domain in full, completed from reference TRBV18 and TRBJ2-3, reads NAGVMQNPRHLVRRRGQEARLRCSPMKGHSHVYWYRQLPEEGLKFMVYLQKENIIDESGMPKERFSAEFPKEGPSILRIQQVVRGDSAAYFCASSPSLGTSTDTQYFGPGTRLTVL.

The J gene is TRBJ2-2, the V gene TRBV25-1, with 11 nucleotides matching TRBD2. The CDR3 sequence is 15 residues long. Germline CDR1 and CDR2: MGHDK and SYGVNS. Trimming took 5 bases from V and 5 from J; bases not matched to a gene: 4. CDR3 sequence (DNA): TGTGCCAGCAGTCGTAGCGGGAGGGTAACCGGGGAGCTGTTTTTT. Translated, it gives CASSRSGRVTGELFF. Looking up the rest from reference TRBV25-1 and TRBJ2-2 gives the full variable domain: EADIYQTPRYLVIGTGKKITLECSQTMGHDKMYWYQQDPGMELHLIHYSYGVNSTEKGDLSSESTVSRIRTEHFPLTLESARPSHTSQYLCASSRSGRVTGELFFGEGSRLTVL.

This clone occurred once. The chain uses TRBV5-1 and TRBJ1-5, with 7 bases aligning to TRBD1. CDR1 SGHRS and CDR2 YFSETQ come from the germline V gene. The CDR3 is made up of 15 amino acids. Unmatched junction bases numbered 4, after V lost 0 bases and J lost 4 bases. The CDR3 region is CASSLETGWNQPQHF. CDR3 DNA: TGCGCCAGCAGCTTGGAGACAGGGTGGAATCAGCCCCAGCATTTT.

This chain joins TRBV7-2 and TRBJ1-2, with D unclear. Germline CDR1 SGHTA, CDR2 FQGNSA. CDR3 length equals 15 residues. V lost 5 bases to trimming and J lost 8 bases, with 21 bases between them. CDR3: CASSPVRAVSGGYTF. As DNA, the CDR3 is TGTGCCAGCAGCCCCGTTCGGGCGGTAAGCGGAGGCTACACCTTC.

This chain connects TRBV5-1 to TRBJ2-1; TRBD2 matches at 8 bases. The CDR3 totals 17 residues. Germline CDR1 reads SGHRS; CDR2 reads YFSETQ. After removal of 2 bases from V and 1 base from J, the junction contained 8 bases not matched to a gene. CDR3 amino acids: CASSFITSGSSYNEQFF. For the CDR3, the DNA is TGCGCCAGCAGCTTTATCACCAGCGGGAGTTCCTACAATGAGCAGTTCTTC.

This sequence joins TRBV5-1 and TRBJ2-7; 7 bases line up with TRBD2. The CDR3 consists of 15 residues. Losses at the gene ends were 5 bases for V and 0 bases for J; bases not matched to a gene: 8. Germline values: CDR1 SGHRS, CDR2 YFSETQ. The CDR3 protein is CASRSGLGSSYEQYF. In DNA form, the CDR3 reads TGCGCCAGCAGATCTGGACTAGGCTCCTCCTACGAGCAGTACTTC.

Here the CDR3 DNA reads TGTGCCAGCAGTTACACAGGGCTGAACACTGAAGCTTTCTTT. Protein: CASSYTGLNTEAFF. J is TRBJ1-1 and V is TRBV6-2 or TRBV6-3; TRBD1 is a possible D gene (6 bases). Germline V gene data show CDR1 as MNHEY and CDR2 as SVGEGT. Trimming removed 2 bases at V and 0 bases at J, with 7 bases between. The CDR3 has 14 amino acids.

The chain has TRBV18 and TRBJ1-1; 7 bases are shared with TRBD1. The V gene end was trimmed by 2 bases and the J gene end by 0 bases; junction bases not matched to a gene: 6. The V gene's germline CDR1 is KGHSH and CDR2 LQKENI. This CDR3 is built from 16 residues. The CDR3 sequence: CASSPFRGSMNTEAFF. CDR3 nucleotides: TGTGCCAGCTCACCATTCAGGGGGTCCATGAACACTGAAGCTTTCTTT. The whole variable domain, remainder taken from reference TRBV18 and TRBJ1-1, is NAGVMQNPRHLVRRRGQEARLRCSPMKGHSHVYWYRQLPEEGLKFMVYLQKENIIDESGMPKERFSAEFPKEGPSILRIQQVVRGDSAAYFCASSPFRGSMNTEAFFGQGTRLTVV.

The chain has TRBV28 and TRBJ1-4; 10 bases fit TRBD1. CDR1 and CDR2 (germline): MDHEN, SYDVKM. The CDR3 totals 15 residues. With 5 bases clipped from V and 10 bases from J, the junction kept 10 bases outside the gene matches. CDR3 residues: CASSHSGTGEGKLFF. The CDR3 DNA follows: TGTGCCAGCAGTCATTCCGGGACAGGGGAAGGAAAACTGTTTTTT.

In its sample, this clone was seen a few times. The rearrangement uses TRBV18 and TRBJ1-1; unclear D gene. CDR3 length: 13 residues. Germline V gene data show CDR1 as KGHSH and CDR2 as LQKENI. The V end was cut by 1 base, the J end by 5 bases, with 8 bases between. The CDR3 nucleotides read TGTGCCAGCTCACCACTAGTAGCAACTGAAGCTTTCTTT. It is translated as CASSPLVATEAFF.

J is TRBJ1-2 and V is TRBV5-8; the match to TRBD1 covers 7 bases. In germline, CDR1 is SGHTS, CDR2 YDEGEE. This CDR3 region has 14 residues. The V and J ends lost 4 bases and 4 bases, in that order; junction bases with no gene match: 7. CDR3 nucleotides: TGTGCCAGCAGCATCCTGGGACAGTCCTATGGCTACACCTTC. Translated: CASSILGQSYGYTF.

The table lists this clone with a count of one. The CDR3: CASSVGGQGPDTQYF. The DNA of the CDR3 is TGTGCCAGCAGCGTAGGAGGACAGGGACCAGATACGCAGTATTTT. V gene TRBV9 combines with J gene TRBJ2-3; 8 bases are shared with TRBD1. Germline V gene data show CDR1 as SGDLS and CDR2 as YYNGEE. V lost 0 bases and J lost 4; bases outside the gene matches: 4. CDR3 length equals 15 residues.

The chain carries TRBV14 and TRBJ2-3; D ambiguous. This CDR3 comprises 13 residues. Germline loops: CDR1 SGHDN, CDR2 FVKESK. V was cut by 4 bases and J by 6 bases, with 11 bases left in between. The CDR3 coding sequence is TGTGCCAGCAGCCCCTTCCTCGGGGATACGCAGTATTTT. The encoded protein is CASSPFLGDTQYF. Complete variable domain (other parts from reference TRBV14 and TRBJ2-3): EAGVTQFPSHSVIEKGQTVTLRCDPISGHDNLYWYRRVMGKEIKFLLHFVKESKQDESGMPNNRFLAERTGGTYSTLKVQPAELEDSGVYFCASSPFLGDTQYFGPGTRLTVL.

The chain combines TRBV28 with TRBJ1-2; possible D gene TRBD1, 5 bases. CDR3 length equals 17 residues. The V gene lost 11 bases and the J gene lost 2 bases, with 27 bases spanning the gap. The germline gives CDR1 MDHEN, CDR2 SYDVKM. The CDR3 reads CAGSGGVGQGRNYGYTF. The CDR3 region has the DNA TGTGCCGGATCAGGCGGGGTCGGGCAGGGCAGGAACTATGGCTACACCTTC.

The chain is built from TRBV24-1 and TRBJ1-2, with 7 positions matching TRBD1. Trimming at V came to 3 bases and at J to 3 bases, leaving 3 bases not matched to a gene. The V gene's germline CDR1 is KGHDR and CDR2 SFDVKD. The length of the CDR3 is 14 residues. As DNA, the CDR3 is TGTGCCACCAGTGATGTTACAGGGGACTATGGCTACACCTTC. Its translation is CATSDVTGDYGYTF.

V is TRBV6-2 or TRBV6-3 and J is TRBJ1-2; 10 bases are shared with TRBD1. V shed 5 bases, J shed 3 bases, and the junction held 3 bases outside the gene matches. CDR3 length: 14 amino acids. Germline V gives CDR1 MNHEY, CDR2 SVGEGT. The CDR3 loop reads CASSDRGQDYGYTF. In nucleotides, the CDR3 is TGTGCCAGCAGTGACAGGGGGCAGGACTATGGCTACACCTTC.

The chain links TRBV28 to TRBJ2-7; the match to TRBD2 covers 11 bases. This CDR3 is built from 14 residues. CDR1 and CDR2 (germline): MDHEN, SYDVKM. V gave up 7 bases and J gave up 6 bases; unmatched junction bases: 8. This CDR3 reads CASNTLAGASEQYF. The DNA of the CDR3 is TGTGCCAGCAACACACTAGCGGGAGCATCCGAGCAGTACTTC. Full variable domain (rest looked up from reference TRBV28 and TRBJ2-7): DVKVTQSSRYLVKRTGEKVFLECVQDMDHENMFWYRQDPGLGLRLIYFSYDVKMKEKGDIPEGYSVSREKKERFSLILESASTNQTSMYLCASNTLAGASEQYFGPGTRLTVT.

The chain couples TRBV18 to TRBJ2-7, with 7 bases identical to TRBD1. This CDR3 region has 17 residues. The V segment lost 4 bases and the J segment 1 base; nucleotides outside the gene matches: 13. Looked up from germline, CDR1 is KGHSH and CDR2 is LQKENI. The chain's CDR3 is CASSLPPSTGKSYEQYF. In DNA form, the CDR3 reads TGTGCCAGCTCACTCCCGCCGTCGACAGGGAAGTCCTACGAGCAGTACTTC.